The 27 T cell receptor beta chains below all came from one sample that was sequenced in a study of T cell responses to AZD1222 COVID-19 vaccine. Some clones are missing from TCRdb's copy, which holds only in-frame ones; the method was immunoSEQ multiplex PCR. This sample yields around 200,000 clones, of which approximately 93% are seen a single time; 3% to 5% belongs to the top ten. The sample consisted of peripheral blood, taken on day 0 of AZD1222 vaccination. The source of these receptors is an adult in good health.

The chain couples TRBV10-2 to TRBJ2-5; maybe TRBD1 (6 bases). The length of the CDR3 is 14 residues. Germline V gene data show CDR1 as WSHSY and CDR2 as SAAADI. The DNA of the CDR3 is TGCGGATCCGCAGGGGATGGGGATCTAGAGACCCAGTACTTC. This translates into CGSAGDGDLETQYF.

The chain uses TRBV5-1 and TRBJ2-7; D may correspond to TRBD1 or TRBD2 (5 bases each). V was cut by 0 bases and J by 2 bases, with 9 bases left in between. This CDR3 spans 14 amino acids. Germline CDR1 is SGHRS and CDR2 is YFSETQ. The CDR3 DNA is TGCGCCAGCAGCTTGGGTGGGGGTACCTACGAGCAGTACTTC. It is translated as CASSLGGGTYEQYF.

The chain couples TRBV27 to TRBJ2-3, with D possibly being TRBD1 or TRBD2 (5 bases each). The V gene's germline CDR1 is MNHEY and CDR2 SMNVEV (reference sequence). Trimming took off 3 bases at V and 4 bases at J, with 8 bases between the two ends. The CDR3 consists of 13 residues. CDR3 amino acids: CASSFRGPDTQYF. The DNA of the CDR3 is TGTGCCAGCAGTTTCCGGGGACCAGATACGCAGTATTTT.

This clone was detected once. The rearrangement links TRBV4-1 to TRBJ1-2; D gene uncertain. The CDR3 contains 14 residues. Germline assignment: CDR1 MGHRA and CDR2 YSYEKL. Trimming left V 5 bases short and J 4 bases short, with 14 bases between. The CDR3: CASSTQRATYGYTF. CDR3 nucleotides: TGCGCCAGCAGCACCCAGCGGGCCACCTATGGCTACACCTTC.

The V and J genes are TRBV24-1 and TRBJ2-7, with unresolved D. The CDR3 totals 13 residues. Germline lookup yields CDR1 KGHDR and CDR2 SFDVKD. Trimming took 4 bases from V and 0 from J, leaving 6 bases between them. Written as DNA, the CDR3 is TGTGCCACCAGTGACAGTAACTCCTACGAGCAGTACTTC. This encodes CATSDSNSYEQYF.

The rearrangement uses TRBV28 and TRBJ1-2; no firm D call. Germline values: CDR1 MDHEN, CDR2 SYDVKM. The V and J ends lost 1 base and 4 bases respectively, with 10 bases between them. This CDR3 has 14 residues. The CDR3 nucleotides are TGTGCCAGCAGTTTATCCGTCATAACCTATGGCTACACCTTC. Amino acids: CASSLSVITYGYTF.

CDR3: CASSLSGRADGETQYF. The CDR3 DNA reads TGCGCCAGCAGCTTAAGTGGGAGGGCCGATGGAGAGACCCAGTACTTC. The chain couples TRBV5-1 to TRBJ2-5; 7 positions agree with TRBD2. There are 16 residues in the CDR3. The V and J ends lost 2 bases and 4 bases, in that order; junction bases with no gene match: 11. In germline, CDR1 is SGHRS, CDR2 YFSETQ.

V usage is TRBV3-1 (or the pseudogene TRBV3-2) and J usage is TRBJ2-1, with D possibly TRBD2 on 6 matching bases. Trimming pared 4 bases from V and 9 bases from J, leaving 16 bases between. There are 14 residues in the CDR3. Germline-derived CDR1 and CDR2 are LGHDT and YNNKEL (reference sequence). This CDR3 is CASSRKTRFGEQFF. CDR3 nucleotides: TGTGCCAGCAGCCGGAAGACTAGGTTCGGTGAGCAGTTCTTC.

This chain uses TRBV5-1 with TRBJ2-2, with D perhaps TRBD1 (6 bases). The CDR3 has 18 amino acids. CDR1 and CDR2 from the germline V gene are SGHRS and YFSETQ. The V end was cut by 0 bases, the J end by 1 base, with 16 bases between. CDR3 in amino acids: CASSLGGLGAQNTGELFF. DNA of the CDR3: TGCGCCAGCAGCTTGGGAGGACTGGGGGCTCAGAACACCGGGGAGCTGTTTTTT.

This sequence joins TRBV2 and TRBJ2-1; the match to TRBD2 covers 8 bases. CDR1 and CDR2 from the germline V gene are SNHLY and FYNNEI. The junction had 4 bases not matched to a gene; V was cut back by 2 bases and J by 7 bases. The length of the CDR3 is 14 residues. CDR3 in DNA: TGTGCCAGCAGTGAAACGGGGGGGGAGAATGAGCAGTTCTTC. Translated, it gives CASSETGGENEQFF.

Here the CDR3 reads CASSRTSGGEQFF. In DNA, the CDR3 is TGCGCCAGCAGCCGGACTAGCGGGGGTGAGCAGTTCTTC. The chain combines TRBV5-1 with TRBJ2-1, with 13 bases fitting TRBD2. The CDR3 runs to 13 residues. With V trimmed by 4 bases and J by 9 bases, 1 base remained unmatched. The germline V gene encodes CDR1 SGHRS and CDR2 YFSETQ.

This chain links TRBV9 with TRBJ1-3; D call uncertain. The V gene's germline CDR1 is SGDLS and CDR2 YYNGEE. The CDR3 covers 14 residues. V lost 4 bases and J 4 bases, leaving 12 bases between the germline ends. For the CDR3, the DNA is TGTGCCAGCAGCCGAAACATGGGGGGAAACACCATATATTTT. Translating gives CASSRNMGGNTIYF.

This rearrangement joins TRBV7-9 to TRBJ1-1; D remains ambiguous. V lost 7 bases to trimming and J lost 6 bases, with 9 bases between them. Germline V CDR1 and CDR2: SEHNR, FQNEAQ (reference sequence). CDR3 length: 11 residues. CDR3 in DNA: TGTGCCAGCACCTCGGGTTCTGAAGCTTTCTTT. This gives the protein CASTSGSEAFF.

The chain joins TRBV5-4 to TRBJ2-5; D is perhaps TRBD1 or TRBD2 (6 bases each). The germline gives CDR1 SGHNT, CDR2 YYREEE (reference sequence). CDR3 length: 15 residues. The ends were cut back, 3 bases at V and 5 bases at J, with 17 bases in the middle. Here the CDR3 DNA reads TGTGCCAGCAGCTGGGCAACAGGGACTGGGGAGACCCAGTACTTC. Translation gives CASSWATGTGETQYF.

This chain connects TRBV5-4 to TRBJ2-1; 7 bases are a match to TRBD1. The length of the CDR3 is 15 residues. The V segment lost 3 bases and the J segment 10 bases; nucleotides outside the gene matches: 13. In germline, CDR1 is SGHNT, CDR2 YYREEE (reference sequence). Written as DNA, the CDR3 is TGTGCCAGCAGCTCCGGGACAGTGTACCAAAGGGAGCAGTTCTTC. This gives the protein CASSSGTVYQREQFF.

This clone showed up just once. The genes are TRBV5-6 and TRBJ1-4; D not certain. Trimming removed 4 bases from V and 8 bases from J, with 12 bases in between. Germline CDR1 reads SGHDT; CDR2 reads YYEEEE. The CDR3 totals 13 residues. The CDR3 sequence is CASSPGLREKLFF. The CDR3 DNA is TGTGCCAGCAGCCCTGGACTCAGGGAAAAACTGTTTTTT.

The genes are TRBV3-1 (or the pseudogene TRBV3-2) and TRBJ1-5; TRBD1 agrees at 8 bases. CDR3 length: 15 residues. V dropped 1 base and J dropped 5; count of bases not matched to a gene: 4. From germline, CDR1 is LGHDT and CDR2 YNNKEL (reference sequence). CDR3 sequence: CASSQGQGNYQPQHF. The CDR3 nucleotides read TGTGCCAGCAGCCAAGGACAGGGGAATTATCAGCCCCAGCATTTT.

CDR3 nucleotides: TGTGCCACCAGTCCTTTGTCCGGGGAGCTGTTTTTT. Residues: CATSPLSGELFF. This chain uses TRBV24-1 with TRBJ2-2; no definite D call. Trimming left V 6 bases short and J 6 bases short, with 7 bases between. The germline V gene has CDR1 KGHDR and CDR2 SFDVKD. The CDR3 spans 12 residues.

The chain recombines TRBV5-1 with TRBJ1-6; 7 bases align to TRBD1. Germline V gene lookup returns CDR1 SGHRS and CDR2 YFSETQ. V was clipped by 0 bases and J by 6 bases; unmatched bases: 6. This CDR3 comprises 16 residues. CDR3 bases: TGCGCCAGCAGCTTGGAACTGAGACAGGGTAATTCACCCCTCCACTTT. It translates to CASSLELRQGNSPLHF.

The chain recombines TRBV28 with TRBJ1-1; D perhaps matches TRBD1 (5 bases). Trimming took off 7 bases at V and 4 bases at J, with 13 bases between the two ends. The germline V gene encodes CDR1 MDHEN and CDR2 SYDVKM. The CDR3 is 13 amino acids. CDR3 sequence reads: CASTMRGITEAFF. In DNA form, the CDR3 reads TGTGCCAGCACTATGCGGGGGATCACTGAAGCTTTCTTT.

This chain connects TRBV5-6 to TRBJ2-7; unclear D gene. The CDR3 loop spans 16 amino acids. The V and J ends lost 4 bases and 1 base respectively, with 18 bases between them. CDR1 and CDR2 (germline): SGHDT, YYEEEE. CDR3 sequence: CASSLSKNAGSYEQYF. Here the CDR3 DNA reads TGTGCCAGCAGCCTGAGTAAGAACGCAGGTTCCTACGAGCAGTACTTC.

The chain couples TRBV6-5 to TRBJ2-7; 11 bases align to TRBD2. This CDR3 contains 14 residues. The junction had 3 bases not matched to a gene; V was cut back by 6 bases and J by 2 bases. The V gene's germline CDR1 is MNHEY and CDR2 SVGAGI. In nucleotides, the CDR3 is TGTGCCAGCAGAGCGACTAGCGGGGCCTACGAGCAGTACTTC. Translating it yields CASRATSGAYEQYF.

The rearrangement joins TRBV29-1 to TRBJ1-2; D is ambiguous. Between the trimmed V and J ends, which lost 5 bases and 1 base, there was a span of 5 bases. The germline gives CDR1 SQVTM, CDR2 ANQGSEA. There are 11 residues in the CDR3. This chain's CDR3 is CSVSFNYGYTF. CDR3 in DNA: TGCAGCGTTTCCTTTAACTATGGCTACACCTTC. The whole variable domain, filled in from reference TRBV29-1 and TRBJ1-2, reads SAVISQKPSRDICQRGTSLTIQCQVDSQVTMMFWYRQQPGQSLTLIATANQGSEATYESGFVIDKFPISRPNLTFSTLTVSNMSPEDSSIYLCSVSFNYGYTFGSGTRLTVV.

The chain uses TRBV11-2 and TRBJ2-7, with D uncertain. The V end was cut by 5 bases, the J end by 6 bases, with 11 bases between. This CDR3 is built from 12 residues. CDR1 is SGHAT and CDR2 is FQNNGV in the germline V gene. In nucleotides, the CDR3 is TGTGCCAGCAGCCCCCTCTCAGGCGAGCAGTACTTC. Translated, it gives CASSPLSGEQYF.

The chain recombines TRBV19 with TRBJ2-2, with a weak D call TRBD1 (5 bases). Germline V gives CDR1 LNHDA, CDR2 SQIVND (reference sequence). With 10 bases removed from V and 1 base from J, the gap between germline ends came to 10 bases. The CDR3 runs to 13 residues. The CDR3 loop is CATRTQNTGELFF. The CDR3 DNA reads as TGTGCCACTAGGACACAGAACACCGGGGAGCTGTTTTTT. Full variable domain (rest looked up from reference TRBV19 and TRBJ2-2): DGGITQSPKYLFRKEGQNVTLSCEQNLNHDAMYWYRQDPGQGLRLIYYSQIVNDFQKGDIAEGYSVSREKKESFPLTVTSAQKNPTAFYLCATRTQNTGELFFGEGSRLTVL.

The CDR3 coding sequence is TGCAGCGTTGTAGACTACGAGCAGTACTTC. As protein: CSVVDYEQYF. The J gene is TRBJ2-7, the V gene TRBV29-1, with unresolved D. Germline V gives CDR1 SQVTM, CDR2 ANQGSEA. This CDR3 comprises 10 residues. V was clipped by 4 bases and J by 3 bases, with 4 bases between them.

This sequence joins TRBV6-1 and TRBJ1-1; D perhaps matches TRBD1 (5 bases). Germline CDR1 is MNHNS and CDR2 is SASEGT. The CDR3 is made up of 15 amino acids. Deletions cut 1 base from V and 1 base from J, with 10 bases between. The CDR3 is CASSEGGPKNTEAFF. In DNA, the CDR3 is TGTGCCAGCAGTGAAGGGGGCCCCAAGAACACTGAAGCTTTCTTT.